These 20 T cell receptor beta chains came from one sample sequenced in a study of shared clonotypes between healthy human individuals. TCRdb keeps only in-frame clones here, not all; method: immunoSEQ multiplex PCR. There are nearly 750,000 clones in the sample; 72% occur only once, and around 1.8% lies in the top ten. The specimen sequenced was memory CD4+ T cells sorted from blood. Noted subset: CD45RA-negative fraction. The receptors shown here come from a woman aged 25 to 45 in good health.

The V gene is TRBV6-5, the J gene TRBJ2-5; D possibly matches TRBD1 or TRBD2 (5 bases each). CDR1 is MNHEY and CDR2 is SVGAGI in the germline V gene. The CDR3 consists of 15 residues. The ends were cut back, 6 bases at V and 3 bases at J, with 17 bases in the middle. The CDR3 region has the DNA TGTGCCAGCAGAATGGGACGCATCAAAGAAGAGACCCAGTACTTC. It encodes CASRMGRIKEETQYF.

The chain employs TRBV28 and TRBJ1-2; D possibly corresponds to TRBD1 (6 bases). V dropped 2 bases and J dropped 6 bases, with 13 bases sitting between them. In germline, CDR1 is MDHEN, CDR2 SYDVKM. This CDR3 contains 14 residues. In nucleotides, the CDR3 is TGTGCCAGCAGTTTAATGCAGGGGTGGGATGGCTACACCTTC. The encoded protein is CASSLMQGWDGYTF.

This chain connects TRBV4-1 to TRBJ2-5; 11 nucleotides match TRBD2. TRBJ2-7 explains the end of the DNA better; the J call may be wrong. The germline V gene encodes CDR1 MGHRA and CDR2 YSYEKL. The CDR3 extends over 14 amino acids. CDR3 sequence: CASSRGLAGYEQYF. Here the CDR3 DNA reads TGCGCCAGCAGCAGAGGACTAGCGGGTTACGAGCAGTACTTC.

This clone came up a few times. The V gene is TRBV11-2, the J gene TRBJ2-5; weak D call: TRBD2 (7 bases). This CDR3 is 16 amino acids long. The ends were cut back, 2 bases at V and 5 bases at J, with 18 bases in the middle. In germline, CDR1 is SGHAT, CDR2 FQNNGV. The CDR3 DNA reads TGTGCCAGCAGCTTATCTTGGGGGGGCGGATACGAGACCCAGTACTTC. This sequence encodes CASSLSWGGGYETQYF.

This clone occurred a few times. This sequence joins TRBV2 and TRBJ1-5; D gene uncertain. The CDR3 contains 15 residues. Per the germline V gene, CDR1 is SNHLY and CDR2 is FYNNEI. V shed 6 bases and J shed 0 bases, with 12 bases lying between them. The CDR3 DNA follows: TGTGCCAGCAGCACAAACAGATTTAGCAATCAGCCCCAGCATTTT. Residues: CASSTNRFSNQPQHF.

The chain links TRBV18 to TRBJ2-1; possible D gene TRBD2, 6 bases. The CDR3 extends over 14 amino acids. Trimming stripped 6 bases from V and 6 bases from J, with 15 bases between. Germline V gene sequence: CDR1 KGHSH, CDR2 LQKENI. The CDR3 bases are TGTGCCAGCTCGCCGGACTATCTCGTCAATGAGCAGTTCTTC. The encoded protein is CASSPDYLVNEQFF.

The chain couples TRBV28 to TRBJ1-2; no clear D. Trimming pared 1 base from V and 8 bases from J, leaving 8 bases between. CDR3 length: 12 amino acids. CDR1 and CDR2 from the germline V gene are MDHEN and SYDVKM. The CDR3 bases are TGTGCCAGCAGTTTATACGGTGGAGGCTACACCTTC. This encodes CASSLYGGGYTF.

This chain joins TRBV7-8 and TRBJ2-5; no clear D. Trimming shortened V by 7 bases and J by 1 base, and 13 bases separated the two germline ends. The length of the CDR3 is 14 residues. Germline CDR1 is SGHVS and CDR2 is FQNEAQ. The DNA of the CDR3 is TGTGCCAGCATCCGCCAAGTAGGCCAAGAGACCCAGTACTTC. As protein: CASIRQVGQETQYF.

This clone was recorded a few times. The chain is built from TRBV5-1 and TRBJ1-2, with D possibly being TRBD1 (6 bases). V lost 0 bases and J lost 4, with 19 bases in between. This CDR3 comprises 17 residues. Germline V CDR1 and CDR2: SGHRS, YFSETQ. The CDR3 reads CASSLDGQLDFSYGYTF. The CDR3 DNA is TGCGCCAGCAGCTTGGACGGACAGTTGGATTTTAGCTATGGCTACACCTTC. Full variable domain (outside the CDR3, taken from reference TRBV5-1 and TRBJ1-2): KAGVTQTPRYLIKTRGQQVTLSCSPISGHRSVSWYQQTPGQGLQFLFEYFSETQRNKGNFPGRFSGRQFSNSRSEMNVSTLELGDSALYLCASSLDGQLDFSYGYTFGSGTRLTVV.

The CDR3 spells CASSIRTQAANTGELFF. The CDR3 DNA sequence: TGTGCCAGTAGTATACGCACCCAGGCGGCGAACACCGGGGAGCTGTTTTTT. The chain couples TRBV19 to TRBJ2-2, with unresolved D. The CDR3 extends over 17 amino acids. Trimming pared 2 bases from V and 0 bases from J, leaving 13 bases between. CDR1 is LNHDA, CDR2 SQIVND, per germline (reference sequence).

V and J are TRBV28 and TRBJ1-5; D gene unclear. The CDR3 sequence is 12 residues long. The germline V gene encodes CDR1 MDHEN and CDR2 SYDVKM. Between the trimmed V and J ends, which lost 10 bases and 3 bases, there was a span of 10 bases. The CDR3 sequence: CAIQVPNQPQHF. The CDR3, as DNA: TGTGCCATCCAGGTACCCAATCAGCCCCAGCATTTT.

The V gene is TRBV7-3, the J gene TRBJ2-1; 11 bases fit TRBD2. V was clipped by 5 bases and J by 8 bases; unmatched bases: 11. The CDR3 spans 16 residues. Germline lookup yields CDR1 SGHTA and CDR2 FQGTGA. The CDR3 loop reads CASSATLAGVGYEQFF. The CDR3 bases are TGTGCCAGCAGCGCAACACTAGCGGGAGTTGGGTATGAGCAGTTCTTC. Full variable domain (rest looked up from reference TRBV7-3 and TRBJ2-1): GAGVSQTPSNKVTEKGKYVELRCDPISGHTALYWYRQSLGQGPEFLIYFQGTGAADDSGLPNDRFFAVRPEGSVSTLKIQRTERGDSAVYLCASSATLAGVGYEQFFGPGTRLTVL.

The V and J genes are TRBV6-1 and TRBJ1-2; TRBD1 agrees at 8 bases. The CDR3 has 13 residues. Per the germline V gene, CDR1 is MNHNS and CDR2 is SASEGT. The J segment lost 3 bases and the V segment lost 7 bases, leaving 4 bases of the junction unmatched. This CDR3 reads CASTGTGDYGYTF. DNA for the CDR3: TGTGCCAGCACCGGGACAGGAGACTATGGCTACACCTTC.

This clone came up once. The chain combines TRBV7-2 with TRBJ1-1; D is possibly TRBD1 (6 bases). The CDR3 extends over 13 amino acids. Trimming removed 5 bases from V and 7 bases from J, with 14 bases in between. Germline assignment: CDR1 SGHTA and CDR2 FQGNSA. Here the CDR3 reads CASSPQGGGEAFF. As DNA, the CDR3 is TGTGCCAGCAGCCCACAGGGAGGTGGTGAAGCTTTCTTT. The full variable domain, completed using reference TRBV7-2 and TRBJ1-1, is GAGVSQSPSNKVTEKGKDVELRCDPISGHTALYWYRQSLGQGLEFLIYFQGNSAPDKSGLPSDRFSAERTGGSVSTLTIQRTQQEDSAVYLCASSPQGGGEAFFGQGTRLTVV.

CDR3 residues: CASSLVSLIADTQYF. The CDR3 coding sequence is TGTGCCAGCAGCTTAGTATCACTGATCGCAGATACGCAGTATTTT. The chain links TRBV7-2 to TRBJ2-3; D gene uncertain. The length of the CDR3 is 15 residues. With 1 base removed from V and 4 bases from J, the gap between germline ends came to 12 bases. CDR1 and CDR2 from the germline V gene are SGHTA and FQGNSA.

The gene calls are TRBV27 and TRBJ2-1; either TRBD1 or TRBD2 may supply D (5 bases each). CDR1 is MNHEY, CDR2 SMNVEV, per germline (reference sequence). The CDR3 is 15 residues long. Trimming took off 3 bases at V and 3 bases at J, with 12 bases between the two ends. The CDR3 spells CASSLSLGVYNEQFF. Written as DNA, the CDR3 is TGTGCCAGCAGTTTGTCACTAGGGGTCTACAATGAGCAGTTCTTC.

The chain joins TRBV15 to TRBJ2-7; no reliable D call. Germline V gives CDR1 LNHNV, CDR2 YYDKDF (reference sequence). The CDR3 extends over 14 amino acids. The ends were cut back, 0 bases at V and 3 bases at J, with 9 bases in the middle. CDR3: CATSRDRARYEQYF. The CDR3 DNA sequence: TGTGCCACCAGCAGAGATCGGGCCCGCTACGAGCAGTACTTC.

The chain combines TRBV2 with TRBJ2-5, with 9 bases that match TRBD1. Germline assignment: CDR1 SNHLY and CDR2 FYNNEI. The CDR3 contains 13 residues. V gave up 6 bases and J gave up 2 bases; unmatched junction bases: 1. In DNA, the CDR3 is TGTGCCAGCAGGACAGGGGGACAAGAGACCCAGTACTTC. It is translated as CASRTGGQETQYF.

This chain links TRBV5-1 with TRBJ2-2; possibly TRBD2 for D (5 bases). Trimming took 5 bases from V and 6 from J, leaving 14 bases between them. Germline CDR1 SGHRS, CDR2 YFSETQ. The CDR3 contains 14 residues. The CDR3 nucleotides are TGCGCCAGCAGACGGCCCGACGGGGCCGGGGAGCTGTTTTTT. Translated, it gives CASRRPDGAGELFF.

This clone has only one observation. The chain recombines TRBV19 with TRBJ2-1; D gene unclear. Trimming shortened V by 6 bases and J by 3 bases, and 21 bases separated the two germline ends. Per the germline V gene, CDR1 is LNHDA and CDR2 is SQIVND (reference sequence). This CDR3 has 17 residues. CDR3 DNA sequence: TGTGCCAGTAGCTCGCTGGGGTGGCAGTTAAACTACAATGAGCAGTTCTTC. Translation gives CASSSLGWQLNYNEQFF.